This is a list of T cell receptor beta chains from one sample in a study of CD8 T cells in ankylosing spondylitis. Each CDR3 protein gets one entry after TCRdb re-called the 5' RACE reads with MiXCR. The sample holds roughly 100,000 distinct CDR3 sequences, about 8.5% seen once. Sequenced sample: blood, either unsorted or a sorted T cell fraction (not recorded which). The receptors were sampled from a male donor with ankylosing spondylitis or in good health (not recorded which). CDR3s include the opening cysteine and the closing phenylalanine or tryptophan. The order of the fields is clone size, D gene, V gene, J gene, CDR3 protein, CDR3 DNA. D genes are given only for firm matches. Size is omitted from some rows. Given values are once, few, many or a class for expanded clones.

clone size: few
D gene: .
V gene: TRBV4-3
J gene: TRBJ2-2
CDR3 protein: CASSQFRGSSGELFF
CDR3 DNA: TGCGCCAGCAGCCAATTCCGGGGGAGTTCCGGGGAGCTGTTTTTT

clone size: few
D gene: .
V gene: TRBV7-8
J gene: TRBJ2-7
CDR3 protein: CASSPQLSEQYF
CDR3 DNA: TGTGCCAGCAGCCCACAGCTCAGCGAGCAGTACTTC

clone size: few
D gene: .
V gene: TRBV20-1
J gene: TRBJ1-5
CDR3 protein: CSARAGTDDQPQHF
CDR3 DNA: TGCAGTGCTAGGGCCGGGACGGATGATCAGCCCCAGCATTTT

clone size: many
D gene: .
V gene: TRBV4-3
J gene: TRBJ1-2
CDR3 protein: CASSQQGRSGYTF
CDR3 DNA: TGCGCCAGCAGCCAACAGGGCCGTTCTGGCTACACCTTC

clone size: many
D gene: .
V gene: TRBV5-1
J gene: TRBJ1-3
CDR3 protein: CASSLEGRPGNTIYF
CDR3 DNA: TGCGCCAGCAGCTTGGAGGGGCGTCCTGGAAACACCATATATTTT

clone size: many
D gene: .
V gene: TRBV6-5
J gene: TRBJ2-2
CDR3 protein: CASSYSHTGELFF
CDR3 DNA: TGTGCCAGCAGTTACTCGCATACCGGGGAGCTGTTTTTT

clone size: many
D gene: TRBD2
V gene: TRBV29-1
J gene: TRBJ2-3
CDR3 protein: CSVELAGGGTDTQYF
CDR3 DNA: TGCAGCGTGGAACTAGCGGGGGGCGGCACAGATACGCAGTATTTT

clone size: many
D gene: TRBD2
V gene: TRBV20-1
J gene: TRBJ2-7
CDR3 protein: CSASFPGLGYEQYF
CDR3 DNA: TGCAGTGCTAGTTTCCCGGGACTAGGCTACGAGCAGTACTTC

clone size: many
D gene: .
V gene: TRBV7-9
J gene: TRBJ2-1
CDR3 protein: CASSVRVNEQFF
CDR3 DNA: TGTGCCAGCAGCGTGAGGGTTAATGAGCAGTTCTTC

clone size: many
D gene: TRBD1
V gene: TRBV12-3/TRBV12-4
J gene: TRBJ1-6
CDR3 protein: CASSLEDRVLSPLHF
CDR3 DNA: TGTGCCAGCAGTTTAGAAGACAGGGTACTGTCACCCCTCCACTTT

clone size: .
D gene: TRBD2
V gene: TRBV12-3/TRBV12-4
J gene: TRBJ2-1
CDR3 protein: CASSESGNNEQFF
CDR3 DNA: TGTGCCAGCAGTGAAAGCGGGAACAATGAGCAGTTCTTC

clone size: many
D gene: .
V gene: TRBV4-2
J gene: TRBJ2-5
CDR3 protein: CASSQNRASETQYF
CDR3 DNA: TGTGCCAGCAGCCAAAATAGGGCAAGTGAGACCCAGTACTTC

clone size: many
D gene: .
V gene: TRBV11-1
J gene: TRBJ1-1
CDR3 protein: CASSLAPPGLYRMNTEAFF
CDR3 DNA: TGTGCCAGCAGCTTAGCACCCCCGGGCCTCTACCGCATGAACACTGAAGCTTTCTTT

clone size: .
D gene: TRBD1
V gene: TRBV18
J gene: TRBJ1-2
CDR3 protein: CASSLDRRYGYTF
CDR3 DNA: TGTGCCAGCTCATTGGACAGGCGCTATGGCTACACCTTC

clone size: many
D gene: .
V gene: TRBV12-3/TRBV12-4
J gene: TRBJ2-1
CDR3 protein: CASIGAGYNEQFF
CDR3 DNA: TGTGCCAGCATTGGGGCCGGGTACAATGAGCAGTTCTTC

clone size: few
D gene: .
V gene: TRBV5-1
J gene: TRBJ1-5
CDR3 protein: CASKSGPGTDQPQHF
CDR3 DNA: TGCGCCAGCAAATCTGGTCCGGGGACGGATCAGCCCCAGCATTTT

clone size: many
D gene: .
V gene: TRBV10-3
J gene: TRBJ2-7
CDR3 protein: CAISESTGAYEQYF
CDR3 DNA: TGTGCCATCAGTGAGTCAACCGGGGCCTACGAGCAGTACTTC

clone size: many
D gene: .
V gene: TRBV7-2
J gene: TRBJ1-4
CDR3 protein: CASSLALGGNEKLFF
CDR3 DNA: TGTGCCAGCAGCTTAGCGCTTGGGGGAAATGAAAAACTGTTTTTT

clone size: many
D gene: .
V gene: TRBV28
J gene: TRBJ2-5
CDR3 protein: CASSSHRELSETQYF
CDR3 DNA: TGTGCCAGCAGTTCGCACAGGGAGCTAAGCGAGACCCAGTACTTC

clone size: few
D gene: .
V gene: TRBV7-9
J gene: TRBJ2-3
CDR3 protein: CASSRYTDTQYF
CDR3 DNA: TGTGCCAGCAGCAGATACACAGATACGCAGTATTTT

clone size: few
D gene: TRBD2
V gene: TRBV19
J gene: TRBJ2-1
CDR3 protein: CASSNPGLYNEQFF
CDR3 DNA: TGTGCCAGTAGTAATCCGGGACTATACAATGAGCAGTTCTTC

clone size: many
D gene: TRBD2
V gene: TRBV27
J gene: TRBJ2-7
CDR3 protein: CASSPWSGGNAEQYF
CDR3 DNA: TGTGCCAGCAGTCCGTGGTCGGGGGGGAATGCCGAGCAGTACTTC